This T cell receptor beta chain derives from a study of T cell changes during pregnancy in multiple sclerosis. Per the germline V gene, CDR1 is MNHEY and CDR2 is SMNVEV (reference sequence). V shed 2 bases and J shed 4 bases, with 14 bases lying between them. This CDR3 comprises 15 residues. The assay was immunoSEQ multiplex PCR, and TCRdb's table has in-frame clones only and misses some. Of tens of thousands of clones listed, about 94% are singletons. The V call is TRBV27, the J call TRBJ2-5, with TRBD2 as a possible D gene (5 bases). This clonotype was obtained from a female donor with multiple sclerosis, enrolled in a pregnancy study. The specimen comprised CD4+ T cells from peripheral blood mononuclear cells, sampled after pregnancy. Written as DNA, the CDR3 is TGTGCCAGCAGTTTAGACTACTTTAGCCGAGAGACCCAGTACTTC. This sequence encodes CASSLDYFSRETQYF.